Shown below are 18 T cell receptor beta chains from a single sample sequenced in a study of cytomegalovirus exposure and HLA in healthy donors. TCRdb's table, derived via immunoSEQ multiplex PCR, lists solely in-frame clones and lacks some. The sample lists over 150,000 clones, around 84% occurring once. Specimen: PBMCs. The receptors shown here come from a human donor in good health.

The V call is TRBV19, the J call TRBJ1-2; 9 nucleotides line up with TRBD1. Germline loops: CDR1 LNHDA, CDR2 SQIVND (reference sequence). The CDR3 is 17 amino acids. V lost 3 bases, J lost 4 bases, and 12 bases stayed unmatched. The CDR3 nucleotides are TGTGCCAGTAGTATCTCTTCCGGGACAGGGAGGGCCTATGGCTACACCTTC. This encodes CASSISSGTGRAYGYTF. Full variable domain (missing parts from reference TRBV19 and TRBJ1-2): DGGITQSPKYLFRKEGQNVTLSCEQNLNHDAMYWYRQDPGQGLRLIYYSQIVNDFQKGDIAEGYSVSREKKESFPLTVTSAQKNPTAFYLCASSISSGTGRAYGYTFGSGTRLTVV.

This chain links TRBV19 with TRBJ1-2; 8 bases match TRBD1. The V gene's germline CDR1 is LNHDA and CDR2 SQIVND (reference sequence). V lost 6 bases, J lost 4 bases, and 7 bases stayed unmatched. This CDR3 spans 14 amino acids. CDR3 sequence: CASRGRDRIYGYTF. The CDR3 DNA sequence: TGTGCCAGTAGAGGCCGGGACAGGATCTATGGCTACACCTTC.

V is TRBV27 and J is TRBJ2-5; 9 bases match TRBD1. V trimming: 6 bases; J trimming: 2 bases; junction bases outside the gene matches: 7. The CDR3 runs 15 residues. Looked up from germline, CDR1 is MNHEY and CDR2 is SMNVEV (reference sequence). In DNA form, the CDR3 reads TGTGCCAGCAGCGCATCCGGACAGGGGCAAGAGACCCAGTACTTC. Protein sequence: CASSASGQGQETQYF.

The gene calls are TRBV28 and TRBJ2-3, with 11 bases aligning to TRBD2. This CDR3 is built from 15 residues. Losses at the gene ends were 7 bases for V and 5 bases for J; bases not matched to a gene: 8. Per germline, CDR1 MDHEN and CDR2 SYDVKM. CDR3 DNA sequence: TGTGCCAGCACCCTTAGCGGGAGGGCCCGAGATACGCAGTATTTT. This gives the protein CASTLSGRARDTQYF.

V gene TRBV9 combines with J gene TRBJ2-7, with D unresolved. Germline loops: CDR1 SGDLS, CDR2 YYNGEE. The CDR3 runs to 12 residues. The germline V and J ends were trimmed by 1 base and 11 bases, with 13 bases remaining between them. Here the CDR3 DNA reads TGTGCCAGCAGCGTAAACGCCGGAGCTAAGTACTTC. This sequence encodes CASSVNAGAKYF.

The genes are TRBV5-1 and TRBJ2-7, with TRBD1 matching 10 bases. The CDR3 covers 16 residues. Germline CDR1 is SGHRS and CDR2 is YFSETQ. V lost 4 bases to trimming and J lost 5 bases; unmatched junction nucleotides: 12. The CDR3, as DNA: TGCGCCAGCAGCGCGAATTCCGGGACAGGGGCCGACGAGCAGTACTTC. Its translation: CASSANSGTGADEQYF.

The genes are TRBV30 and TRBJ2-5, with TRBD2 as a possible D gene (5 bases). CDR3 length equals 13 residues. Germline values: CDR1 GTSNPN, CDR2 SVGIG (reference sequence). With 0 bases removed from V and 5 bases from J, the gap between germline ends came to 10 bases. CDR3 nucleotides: TGTGCCTGGAGTGTATCCCGAGGGGAGACCCAGTACTTC. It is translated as CAWSVSRGETQYF.

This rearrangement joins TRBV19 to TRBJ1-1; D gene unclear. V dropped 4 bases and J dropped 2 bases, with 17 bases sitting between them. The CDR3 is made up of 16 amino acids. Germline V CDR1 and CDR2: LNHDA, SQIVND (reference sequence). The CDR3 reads CASSRSKTGGNTEAFF. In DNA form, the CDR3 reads TGTGCCAGTAGTAGATCAAAAACGGGAGGAAACACTGAAGCTTTCTTT.

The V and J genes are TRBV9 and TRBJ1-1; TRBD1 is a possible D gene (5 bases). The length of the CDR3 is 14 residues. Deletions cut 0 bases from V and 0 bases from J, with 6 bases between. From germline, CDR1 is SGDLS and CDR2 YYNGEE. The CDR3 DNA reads TGTGCCAGCAGCGTAGCAGGGATGAACACTGAAGCTTTCTTT. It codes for CASSVAGMNTEAFF.

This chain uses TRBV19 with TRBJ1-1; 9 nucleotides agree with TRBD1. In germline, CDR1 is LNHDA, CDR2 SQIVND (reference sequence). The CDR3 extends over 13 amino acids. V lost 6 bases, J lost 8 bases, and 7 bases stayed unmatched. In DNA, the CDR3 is TGTGCCAGTAGCTTAGTACAGGGGGCAGAAGCTTTCTTT. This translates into CASSLVQGAEAFF. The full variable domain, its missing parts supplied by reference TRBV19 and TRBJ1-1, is DGGITQSPKYLFRKEGQNVTLSCEQNLNHDAMYWYRQDPGQGLRLIYYSQIVNDFQKGDIAEGYSVSREKKESFPLTVTSAQKNPTAFYLCASSLVQGAEAFFGQGTRLTVV.

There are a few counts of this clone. CDR3 sequence (DNA): TGTGCCAGCAGCCGGACAGGGCAGGGAAACACCATATATTTT. Translating gives CASSRTGQGNTIYF. The chain carries TRBV7-9 and TRBJ1-3; 8 positions agree with TRBD1. Germline CDR1 reads SEHNR; CDR2 reads FQNEAQ (reference sequence). This CDR3 has 14 amino acids. Trimming removed 5 bases from V and 4 bases from J; junction bases left unmatched: 4.

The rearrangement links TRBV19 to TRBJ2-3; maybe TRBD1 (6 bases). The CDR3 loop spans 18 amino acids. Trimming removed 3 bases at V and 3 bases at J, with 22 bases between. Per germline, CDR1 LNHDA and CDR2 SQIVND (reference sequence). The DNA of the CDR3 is TGTGCCAGTAGTATTAGTGTCTACAGGGTCAAGTCGACAGATACGCAGTATTTT. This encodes CASSISVYRVKSTDTQYF.

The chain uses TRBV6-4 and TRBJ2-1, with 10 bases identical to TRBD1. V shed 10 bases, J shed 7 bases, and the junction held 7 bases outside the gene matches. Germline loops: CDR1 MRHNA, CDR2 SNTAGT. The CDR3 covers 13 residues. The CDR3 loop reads CATHRTGGNEQFF. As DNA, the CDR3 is TGTGCCACCCATAGGACAGGGGGAAATGAGCAGTTCTTC.

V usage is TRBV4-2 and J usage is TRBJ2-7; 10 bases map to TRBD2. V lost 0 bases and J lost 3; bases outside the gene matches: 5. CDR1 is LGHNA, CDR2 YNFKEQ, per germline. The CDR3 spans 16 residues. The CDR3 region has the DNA TGTGCCAGCAGCCAAGATGAGGCTAGCGGGAGCTACGAGCAGTACTTC. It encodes CASSQDEASGSYEQYF.

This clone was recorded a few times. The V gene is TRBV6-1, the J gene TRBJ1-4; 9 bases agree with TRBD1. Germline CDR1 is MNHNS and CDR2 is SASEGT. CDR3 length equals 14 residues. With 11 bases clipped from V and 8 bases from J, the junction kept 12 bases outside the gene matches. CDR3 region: CASEGGTGTEKLFF. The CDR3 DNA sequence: TGTGCCTCAGAAGGGGGGACAGGGACCGAAAAACTGTTTTTT.

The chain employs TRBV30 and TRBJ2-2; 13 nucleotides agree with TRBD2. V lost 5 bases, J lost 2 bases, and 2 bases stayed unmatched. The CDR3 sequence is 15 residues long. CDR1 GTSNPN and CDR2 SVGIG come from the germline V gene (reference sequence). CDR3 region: CAWGLAGVNTGELFF. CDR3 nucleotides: TGTGCCTGGGGACTAGCGGGAGTTAACACCGGGGAGCTGTTTTTT.

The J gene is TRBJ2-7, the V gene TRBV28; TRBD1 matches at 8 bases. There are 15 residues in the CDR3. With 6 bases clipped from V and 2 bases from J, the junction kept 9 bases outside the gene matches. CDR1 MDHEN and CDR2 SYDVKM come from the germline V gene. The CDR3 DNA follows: TGTGCCAGCAGACAAGACAGGGGATTTACCTACGAGCAGTACTTC. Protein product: CASRQDRGFTYEQYF.

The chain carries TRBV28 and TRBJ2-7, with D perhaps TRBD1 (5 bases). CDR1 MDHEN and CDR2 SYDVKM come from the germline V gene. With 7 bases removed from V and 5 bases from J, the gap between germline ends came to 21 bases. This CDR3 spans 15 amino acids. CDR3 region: CASIYTGAGLDEQYF. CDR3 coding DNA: TGTGCCAGCATATACACAGGCGCAGGTTTGGACGAGCAGTACTTC. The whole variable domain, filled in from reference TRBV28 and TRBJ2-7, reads DVKVTQSSRYLVKRTGEKVFLECVQDMDHENMFWYRQDPGLGLRLIYFSYDVKMKEKGDIPEGYSVSREKKERFSLILESASTNQTSMYLCASIYTGAGLDEQYFGPGTRLTVT.